This TCR beta chain derives from a study of spatial heterogeneity in lung cancer. Study-level findings and limits: There were more appearances of ubiquitous expanded tumor TCRs in blood at resection than at follow-up.

Documented time point: sample taken at primary tumor resection. The input material, whole RNA from tumor, nontumor lung or frozen PBMC, was sequenced unsorted. Untreated early-stage non-small cell lung cancer patients, 65 to 90 in total, were the donors. At least ten counts were recorded for this clonotype. Antigen unknown. Individual TCR cDNA molecules each bore their own unique molecular identifier. TCRdb passed the 5' RACE reads through MiXCR, listing each CDR3 protein once. The data hold about 10,000 distinct CDR3 sequences, with 4.5% to 7% observed a single time. The germline V gene encodes CDR1 MDHEN and CDR2 SYDVKM. CDR3 length: 15 amino acids. Losses at the gene ends were 6 bases for V and 1 base for J; bases not matched to a gene: 5.

The receptor comes from a male donor with early-stage non-small cell lung cancer. The starting material was PBMCs, obtained at surgery. The V and J genes are TRBV28 and TRBJ2-3; TRBD2 matches 9 bases. The DNA for the CDR3 is TGTGCCAGCAGGGACTCTAGCGGGGGCACAGATACGCAGTATTTT. Translation gives CASRDSSGGTDTQYF.